This entry lists 27 T cell receptor beta chains sequenced from one sample in a study of patients and donors after allogeneic stem cell transplantation. TCRdb passed the RT-PCR reads through MiXCR, listing each CDR3 protein once. Of more than 850,000 distinct CDR3 sequences listed, about a sixth are singletons. The sample consisted of blood, either unsorted or a sorted T cell fraction (not recorded which). The receptors originated from a human donor who was either an allogeneic HSCT recipient or a stem cell or donor lymphocyte infusion donor (not recorded which). It is not recorded whose cells these are; they may come from a transplant donor.

The J gene is TRBJ2-7, the V gene TRBV9; D possibly corresponds to TRBD1 (6 bases). CDR1 is SGDLS, CDR2 YYNGEE, per germline. Trimming took 3 bases from V and 5 from J, leaving 9 bases between them. The length of the CDR3 is 12 residues. The CDR3 sequence: CASSEGDHEQYF. CDR3 DNA: TGTGCCAGCAGCGAGGGGGACCACGAGCAGTACTTC.

The chain uses TRBV6-1 and TRBJ2-7, with TRBD2 matching over 13 bases. The germline V gene encodes CDR1 MNHNS and CDR2 SASEGT. After removal of 5 bases from V and 5 bases from J, the junction contained 3 bases not matched to a gene. The CDR3 spans 14 residues. The CDR3 sequence is CASSRTSGSHEQYF. The CDR3 bases are TGTGCCAGCAGTCGGACTAGCGGGAGCCACGAGCAGTACTTC.

V usage is TRBV3-1 and J usage is TRBJ2-3; TRBD2 matches at 11 bases. The junction had 5 bases not matched to a gene; V was cut back by 4 bases and J by 2 bases. The CDR3 spans 16 residues. The germline V gene encodes CDR1 LGHDT and CDR2 YNNKEL (reference sequence). The CDR3 loop reads CASSRGTSGHTDTQYF. The CDR3 DNA is TGTGCCAGCAGCCGAGGGACTAGCGGTCACACAGATACGCAGTATTTT.

This sequence joins TRBV27 and TRBJ2-5; D might be TRBD1 (5 bases). The length of the CDR3 is 16 residues. CDR1 and CDR2 (germline): MNHEY, SMNVEV (reference sequence). Trimming took off 5 bases at V and 1 base at J, with 17 bases between the two ends. The CDR3 nucleotides read TGTGCCAGCAGTGGTGGTGGGCGGACAACCCAAGAGACCCAGTACTTC. As protein: CASSGGGRTTQETQYF.

The J gene is TRBJ2-5, the V gene TRBV12-3 or TRBV12-4; perhaps TRBD2 as D (6 bases). The CDR3 totals 16 residues. V was clipped by 5 bases and J by 0 bases, with 16 bases between them. In DNA, the CDR3 is TGTGCCAGCAGTCTCTTAGGAGCGGGTTACCAAGAGACCCAGTACTTC. Translating it yields CASSLLGAGYQETQYF.

The chain joins TRBV4-3 to TRBJ1-1; no firm D call. V shed 0 bases and J shed 3 bases, with 14 bases lying between them. Germline V lookup: CDR1 LGHNA, CDR2 YSLEER. This CDR3 comprises 16 residues. CDR3 nucleotides: TGCGCCAGCAGCCAAGACGGCTTGGGATGGGACACTGAAGCTTTCTTT. It translates to CASSQDGLGWDTEAFF.

This clonotype occurred a few times. V is TRBV2 and J is TRBJ2-1; 11 positions match TRBD2. This CDR3 contains 18 residues. Looked up from germline, CDR1 is SNHLY and CDR2 is FYNNEI. Germline trimming cut 0 bases from V and 6 bases from J; bases unmatched to any gene: 10. CDR3: CASSEALLAGVNFNEQFF. CDR3 sequence (DNA): TGTGCCAGCAGTGAAGCTTTACTAGCGGGAGTTAATTTCAATGAGCAGTTCTTC.

This clonotype has just a few counts. The gene calls are TRBV29-1 and TRBJ1-5; TRBD1 might be the D (5 bases). This CDR3 region has 13 residues. Germline V CDR1 and CDR2: SQVTM, ANQGSEA. Deletions cut 7 bases from V and 2 bases from J, with 12 bases between. This chain's CDR3 is CSGSGGRNQPQHF. CDR3 nucleotide sequence: TGCAGCGGCAGCGGGGGTCGCAATCAGCCCCAGCATTTT.

The rearrangement joins TRBV3-1 to TRBJ2-5; perhaps TRBD2 as D (5 bases). V gave up 1 base and J gave up 5 bases, with 14 bases separating them. Per the germline V gene, CDR1 is LGHDT and CDR2 is YNNKEL (reference sequence). The CDR3 contains 15 residues. CDR3 sequence reads: CASSQGGQLWETQYF. In DNA form, the CDR3 reads TGTGCCAGCAGCCAAGGCGGGCAGCTCTGGGAGACCCAGTACTTC.

This clonotype was picked up one time. The genes are TRBV20-1 and TRBJ2-7, with 9 bases fitting TRBD1. Trimming at V came to 6 bases and at J to 5 bases, leaving 8 bases not matched to a gene. Germline V CDR1 and CDR2: DFQATT, SNEGSKA (reference sequence). This CDR3 has 13 amino acids. The CDR3 is CSASRQGVDEQYF. The CDR3 nucleotides read TGCAGTGCCTCACGACAGGGGGTCGACGAGCAGTACTTC.

The chain couples TRBV29-1 to TRBJ1-2; possible D gene TRBD1, 6 bases. This CDR3 contains 11 residues. The V gene's germline CDR1 is SQVTM and CDR2 ANQGSEA. The V gene lost 5 bases and the J gene lost 6 bases, with 10 bases spanning the gap. The CDR3: CSVRTEHGYTF. The CDR3 DNA reads TGCAGCGTTCGGACAGAACATGGCTACACCTTC. Complete variable domain (other parts from reference TRBV29-1 and TRBJ1-2): SAVISQKPSRDICQRGTSLTIQCQVDSQVTMMFWYRQQPGQSLTLIATANQGSEATYESGFVIDKFPISRPNLTFSTLTVSNMSPEDSSIYLCSVRTEHGYTFGSGTRLTVV.

This chain uses TRBV20-1 with TRBJ1-6, with a possible D match to TRBD1 (5 bases). Trimming removed 6 bases from V and 5 bases from J, with 23 bases in between. Germline values: CDR1 DFQATT, CDR2 SNEGSKA (reference sequence). The CDR3 sequence is 17 residues long. The CDR3 reads CSAIPQRGVRNNSPLHF. The DNA for the CDR3 is TGCAGTGCGATCCCCCAACGGGGGGTTCGGAATAATTCACCCCTCCACTTT.

This clonotype has only a few counts. The V gene is TRBV6-5, the J gene TRBJ1-1; D is undetermined. CDR3 length: 14 amino acids. The V gene's germline CDR1 is MNHEY and CDR2 SVGAGI. The germline V and J ends were trimmed by 0 bases and 1 base, with 6 bases remaining between them. DNA of the CDR3: TGTGCCAGCAGTTACTCCCCCACGAACACTGAAGCTTTCTTT. This gives the protein CASSYSPTNTEAFF.

This clonotype came up a few times. The chain joins TRBV10-3 to TRBJ2-6; TRBD1 agrees at 11 bases. The CDR3 covers 17 residues. CDR1 and CDR2 (germline): ENHRY, SYGVKD. The V gene end was trimmed by 10 bases and the J gene end by 2 bases; junction bases not matched to a gene: 10. The CDR3 sequence is CATRPGQGETGANVLTF. CDR3 in DNA: TGTGCCACTAGGCCGGGACAGGGGGAAACTGGGGCCAACGTCCTGACTTTC.

This clonotype was counted many times. The CDR3 region is CASSEQGYTAYEQYF. Written as DNA, the CDR3 is TGTGCCAGCAGTGAACAAGGCTACACGGCCTACGAGCAGTACTTC. The rearrangement joins TRBV6-1 to TRBJ2-7; D is ambiguous. Germline assignment: CDR1 MNHNS and CDR2 SASEGT. This CDR3 is built from 15 residues. Trimming removed 2 bases at V and 2 bases at J, with 13 bases between.

Regarding this clonotype: The final CDR3 position lacks the conserved phenylalanine or tryptophan, pointing to a likely read error. The chain recombines TRBV6-5 with TRBJ1-5; D unresolved. CDR1 is MNHEY and CDR2 is SVGAGI in the germline V gene. This CDR3 has 15 amino acids. The ends were cut back, 2 bases at V and 5 bases at J, with 13 bases in the middle. In nucleotides, the CDR3 is TGTGCCAGCAGTTACAACGGTAGGGTGGATCAGCCCCAGCATTAT. It codes for CASSYNGRVDQPQHY.

This clonotype was counted once. This rearrangement joins TRBV5-1 to TRBJ2-2, with a weak D call TRBD1 (6 bases). CDR1 is SGHRS, CDR2 YFSETQ, per germline. CDR3 length: 16 residues. V was trimmed by 2 bases and J by 4 bases, leaving 15 bases between them. This CDR3 is CASSFGPGAVTGELFF. The DNA for the CDR3 is TGCGCCAGCAGCTTTGGACCAGGGGCCGTCACCGGGGAGCTGTTTTTT.

This clonotype was counted only a few times. The genes are TRBV29-1 and TRBJ2-7; 8 nucleotides agree with TRBD2. The CDR3 totals 13 residues. Germline lookup yields CDR1 SQVTM and CDR2 ANQGSEA. After removal of 4 bases from V and 0 bases from J, the junction contained 2 bases not matched to a gene. The chain's CDR3 is CSVASGGSYEQYF. The CDR3 DNA is TGCAGCGTTGCGAGCGGGGGCTCCTACGAGCAGTACTTC.

This clonotype was seen repeatedly, ten times or more. The V gene is TRBV5-1, the J gene TRBJ2-3; 7 bases align to TRBD1. This CDR3 spans 18 amino acids. Trimming removed 4 bases from V and 5 bases from J; junction bases left unmatched: 19. Germline CDR1 SGHRS, CDR2 YFSETQ. In nucleotides, the CDR3 is TGCGCCAGCAGCCCCGCGAACCCGGGACAGCACTTCGGAGATACGCAGTATTTT. As protein: CASSPANPGQHFGDTQYF.

The chain is built from TRBV29-1 and TRBJ2-5; unclear D gene. The CDR3 is made up of 17 amino acids. In germline, CDR1 is SQVTM, CDR2 ANQGSEA. V lost 4 bases, J lost 1 base, and 22 bases lay in between. The CDR3 sequence: CSVVSLKGRGPQETQYF. The DNA of the CDR3 is TGCAGCGTTGTGAGCCTTAAGGGCAGAGGCCCCCAAGAGACCCAGTACTTC.

The CDR3 loop is CASTPNRGSGPSSYNEQFF. Here the CDR3 DNA reads TGTGCCAGCACCCCGAATCGGGGTAGCGGGCCTAGCTCCTACAATGAGCAGTTCTTC. The chain recombines TRBV12-3 or TRBV12-4 with TRBJ2-1; 7 bases fit TRBD2. There are 19 residues in the CDR3. V lost 7 bases and J lost 0; bases outside the gene matches: 18.

This sequence joins TRBV5-1 and TRBJ1-2; possibly TRBD1 for D (5 bases). V lost 1 base and J lost 11, with 12 bases in between. The CDR3 contains 12 residues. The germline V gene encodes CDR1 SGHRS and CDR2 YFSETQ. CDR3: CASSLRAGHYTF. DNA for the CDR3: TGCGCCAGCAGCTTGAGGGCAGGACATTACACCTTC.

There are a few counts of this clonotype. The chain recombines TRBV5-1 with TRBJ1-1; TRBD1 is a possible D gene (6 bases). Germline-derived CDR1 and CDR2 are SGHRS and YFSETQ. The CDR3 has 14 amino acids. V shed 1 base and J shed 3 bases, with 10 bases lying between them. Written as DNA, the CDR3 is TGCGCCAGCAGCTTGAGAGGGGGGCACACTGAAGCTTTCTTT. Its translation is CASSLRGGHTEAFF.

V gene TRBV7-6 combines with J gene TRBJ2-1; TRBD2 is a possible D gene (5 bases). V lost 5 bases and J 5 bases, leaving 19 bases between the germline ends. From germline, CDR1 is SGHVS and CDR2 FNYEAQ. This CDR3 is 16 amino acids long. The CDR3, as DNA: TGTGCCAGCAGCCTCGGGGTACCGACCACCCACAATGAGCAGTTCTTC. This sequence encodes CASSLGVPTTHNEQFF.

This clonotype was seen many times. J is TRBJ2-5 and V is TRBV10-3; unclear D gene. V dropped 10 bases and J dropped 5 bases, with 14 bases sitting between them. Germline-derived CDR1 and CDR2 are ENHRY and SYGVKD. The CDR3 spans 12 residues. The CDR3 region is CATSQFEETQYF. CDR3 DNA: TGTGCCACCTCACAGTTCGAGGAGACCCAGTACTTC.

J is TRBJ2-5 and V is TRBV9, with TRBD2 matching 8 bases. CDR3 length: 16 amino acids. Germline V gives CDR1 SGDLS, CDR2 YYNGEE. V was clipped by 4 bases and J by 4 bases; unmatched bases: 12. This CDR3 is CASSWGRGALGETQYF. CDR3 sequence (DNA): TGTGCCAGCAGCTGGGGGCGGGGGGCCCTTGGAGAGACCCAGTACTTC. Combining the CDR3 with reference TRBV9 and TRBJ2-5 gives the whole variable domain DSGVTQTPKHLITATGQRVTLRCSPRSGDLSVYWYQQSLDQGLQFLIQYYNGEERAKGNILERFSAQQFPDLHSELNLSSLELGDSALYFCASSWGRGALGETQYFGPGTRLLVL.

About this clonotype itself: At one of its ends the junction is not consistent with the germline gene, which may arise from a read error. The chain has TRBV2 and TRBJ1-6; 7 nucleotides match TRBD1. Germline V gene lookup returns CDR1 SNHLY and CDR2 FYNNEI. The CDR3 covers 12 residues. The CDR3 DNA follows: TGTGCCAGCAGGGAAGAGGGGGCGGCCCTCCACTTT. Its protein product is CASREEGAALHF.